These 15 T cell receptor beta chains originate from one sample sequenced in a study of T cell responses to AZD1222 COVID-19 vaccine. Clones were sequenced by immunoSEQ multiplex PCR, and TCRdb holds only the in-frame ones, with some missing. The table lists about 120,000 clones, 80% to 90% of them singletons. The material sequenced was peripheral blood, taken on day 0 of MenACWY control vaccination. These receptors originate from an adult in good health.

CDR3 residues: CASSFYGGGPYNEQFF. CDR3 nucleotides: TGTGCCAGCAGTTTTTATGGCGGGGGGCCTTACAATGAGCAGTTCTTC. The V and J genes are TRBV28 and TRBJ2-1; 8 bases align to TRBD2. Unmatched junction bases numbered 8, after V lost 3 bases and J lost 4 bases. Germline V gives CDR1 MDHEN, CDR2 SYDVKM. The CDR3 is 16 amino acids.

The chain links TRBV4-1 to TRBJ1-3; 8 positions agree with TRBD1. CDR1 is MGHRA, CDR2 YSYEKL, per germline. The CDR3 spans 16 residues. V was pared by 0 bases and J by 6 bases, with 7 bases of the junction left unmatched. CDR3 protein: CASSQEGDRLVNTIYF. The CDR3 region has the DNA TGCGCCAGCAGCCAAGAAGGGGACAGGCTAGTAAACACCATATATTTT.

V gene TRBV9 combines with J gene TRBJ2-7, with a weak D call TRBD1 (6 bases). V shed 4 bases and J shed 3 bases, with 17 bases lying between them. The length of the CDR3 is 15 residues. Germline assignment: CDR1 SGDLS and CDR2 YYNGEE. CDR3 protein: CASSRDTGSGYEQYF. In nucleotides, the CDR3 is TGTGCCAGCAGCAGGGACACTGGATCTGGCTACGAGCAGTACTTC.

The rearrangement joins TRBV9 to TRBJ1-1, with 7 bases lining up with TRBD1. The germline CDR1 and CDR2 sequences are SGDLS and YYNGEE. This CDR3 has 15 amino acids. V shed 3 bases, J shed 2 bases, and the junction held 7 bases outside the gene matches. The CDR3 sequence is CASSGPGTANTEAFF. The CDR3 DNA is TGTGCCAGCAGCGGCCCAGGGACAGCTAACACTGAAGCTTTCTTT. The full variable domain, its missing parts supplied by reference TRBV9 and TRBJ1-1, is DSGVTQTPKHLITATGQRVTLRCSPRSGDLSVYWYQQSLDQGLQFLIQYYNGEERAKGNILERFSAQQFPDLHSELNLSSLELGDSALYFCASSGPGTANTEAFFGQGTRLTVV.

This clone was detected once. The chain employs TRBV10-3 and TRBJ1-1; a possible D gene is TRBD1 (6 bases). The CDR3 totals 16 residues. Trimming left V 6 bases short and J 4 bases short, with 21 bases between. CDR1 is ENHRY and CDR2 is SYGVKD in the germline V gene. CDR3 amino acids: CAIRERTDSLGTEAFF. The CDR3 DNA is TGTGCCATCAGGGAAAGGACAGACTCGTTGGGCACTGAAGCTTTCTTT.

V usage is TRBV6-6 and J usage is TRBJ2-3; D is unresolved. V was clipped by 9 bases and J by 2 bases, with 12 bases between them. CDR3 length: 13 residues. CDR1 and CDR2 (germline): MNHNY, SVGAGI (reference sequence). CDR3 sequence reads: CASLDIYTDTQYF. The CDR3 DNA follows: TGTGCCAGTCTCGACATTTACACAGATACGCAGTATTTT.

The genes are TRBV10-3 and TRBJ2-7, with a tentative D call TRBD1 (6 bases). Germline lookup yields CDR1 ENHRY and CDR2 SYGVKD. Between the trimmed V and J ends, which lost 0 bases and 3 bases, there was a span of 18 bases. The CDR3 has 17 amino acids. CDR3 sequence reads: CAISESTGSVSLYEQYF. CDR3 sequence (DNA): TGTGCCATCAGTGAGTCAACAGGGAGTGTAAGTCTCTACGAGCAGTACTTC.

The V gene is TRBV27, the J gene TRBJ1-1; TRBD1 might be the D (5 bases). This CDR3 has 16 amino acids. Germline V lookup: CDR1 MNHEY, CDR2 SMNVEV (reference sequence). Trimming took off 1 base at V and 1 base at J, with 13 bases between the two ends. CDR3 bases: TGTGCCAGCAGTTTATTCGGGTCGGGGGGGAACACTGAAGCTTTCTTT. The encoded protein is CASSLFGSGGNTEAFF.

The chain links TRBV7-2 to TRBJ1-4, with 7 bases that match TRBD1. CDR1 is SGHTA and CDR2 is FQGNSA in the germline V gene. The J segment lost 6 bases and the V segment lost 5 bases, leaving 9 bases of the junction unmatched. The CDR3 extends over 15 amino acids. Written as DNA, the CDR3 is TGTGCCAGCAGCGTTGCTAGGGACAGTTATGAAAAACTGTTTTTT. Residues: CASSVARDSYEKLFF.

The J gene is TRBJ2-5, the V gene TRBV7-9, with 7 bases fitting TRBD1. The germline V gene encodes CDR1 SEHNR and CDR2 FQNEAQ (reference sequence). V lost 5 bases to trimming and J lost 3 bases; unmatched junction nucleotides: 6. CDR3 length: 14 amino acids. The CDR3 here is CASSQYGTEETQYF. The CDR3 coding sequence is TGTGCCAGCAGCCAGTATGGGACAGAAGAGACCCAGTACTTC.

The chain combines TRBV24-1 with TRBJ2-7; D remains unclear. Trimming pared 1 base from V and 0 bases from J, leaving 3 bases between. This CDR3 is built from 13 residues. Germline V gives CDR1 KGHDR, CDR2 SFDVKD. This chain's CDR3 is CATSDFASYEQYF. The CDR3 DNA reads TGTGCCACCAGTGATTTCGCCTCCTACGAGCAGTACTTC.

The chain links TRBV7-2 to TRBJ1-1; perhaps TRBD1 as D (6 bases). The CDR3 is 13 amino acids. The germline CDR1 and CDR2 sequences are SGHTA and FQGNSA. V lost 10 bases, J lost 2 bases, and 14 bases lay in between. As DNA, the CDR3 is TGTGCCACCGCACGGGGGCTTAACACTGAAGCTTTCTTT. Its protein is CATARGLNTEAFF.

This chain links TRBV19 with TRBJ1-1, with D uncertain. Germline CDR1 and CDR2: LNHDA and SQIVND (reference sequence). The ends were cut back, 6 bases at V and 8 bases at J, with 10 bases in the middle. The CDR3 is 11 residues long. The CDR3 protein is CASSQQREAFF. For the CDR3, the DNA is TGTGCCAGTAGCCAACAGCGAGAAGCTTTCTTT.

The rearrangement links TRBV4-3 to TRBJ1-2; D is unresolved. The CDR3 loop spans 16 amino acids. The germline CDR1 and CDR2 sequences are LGHNA and YSLEER. Trimming pared 4 bases from V and 0 bases from J, leaving 15 bases between. The CDR3 sequence is CASSPRVGPSNYGYTF. The CDR3 nucleotides read TGCGCCAGCAGCCCCCGGGTAGGACCTTCTAACTATGGCTACACCTTC.

The sample holds one count of this clone. The chain links TRBV5-1 to TRBJ2-7; D remains unclear. CDR3 length equals 13 residues. Trimming removed 5 bases at V and 2 bases at J, with 11 bases between. Germline V gene lookup returns CDR1 SGHRS and CDR2 YFSETQ. The CDR3 DNA reads as TGCGCCAGCAGAGGTGGGGAAACCTACGAGCAGTACTTC. Its protein is CASRGGETYEQYF.